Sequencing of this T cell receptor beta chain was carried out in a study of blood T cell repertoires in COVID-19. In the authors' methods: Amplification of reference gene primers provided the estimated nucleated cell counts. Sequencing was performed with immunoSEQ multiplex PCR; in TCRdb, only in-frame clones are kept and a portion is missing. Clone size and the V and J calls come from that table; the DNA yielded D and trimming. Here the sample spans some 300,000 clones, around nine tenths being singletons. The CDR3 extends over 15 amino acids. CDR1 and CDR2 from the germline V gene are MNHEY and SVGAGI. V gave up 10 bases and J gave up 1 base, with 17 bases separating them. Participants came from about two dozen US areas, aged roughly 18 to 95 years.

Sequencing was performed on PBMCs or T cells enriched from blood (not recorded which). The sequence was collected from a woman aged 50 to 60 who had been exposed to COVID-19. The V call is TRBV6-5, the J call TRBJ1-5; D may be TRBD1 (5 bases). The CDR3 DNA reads TGTGCCACCCAGGGAGGGGCCTTGAGCAATCAGCCCCAGCATTTT. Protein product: CATQGGALSNQPQHF.